The next 10 T cell receptor beta chains were all read from a single sample in a study of a mutant IDH1 vaccine in newly diagnosed glioma. The time point here: week 5, during vaccination. All doses held 300 ug of mutant IDH1 20-mer peptide, with topical imiquimod. No cognate antigen is known for these TCRs. Measured with immunoSEQ multiplex PCR; TCRdb has only the in-frame clones, and not every one. The sample holds tens of thousands of clones; roughly 82% are singletons and the top ten take roughly 3.2%. The sample here was PBMCs, taken from a glioma patient whose treatment included an IDH1 peptide vaccine. These receptors all come from a woman aged 18-30 years with glioma. Some clones in this sample may be carry-over from other donors' samples.

The chain is built from TRBV2 and TRBJ1-2; D gene ambiguous. There are 15 residues in the CDR3. Trimming removed 4 bases from V and 0 bases from J, with 12 bases in between. Germline-derived CDR1 and CDR2 are SNHLY and FYNNEI. This CDR3 is CASSAGQISNYGYTF. In nucleotides, the CDR3 is TGTGCCAGCAGTGCGGGTCAGATATCTAACTATGGCTACACCTTC.

The chain couples TRBV5-1 to TRBJ2-3, with D perhaps matching TRBD1 (5 bases). CDR1 is SGHRS and CDR2 is YFSETQ in the germline V gene. There are 16 residues in the CDR3. Deletions cut 4 bases from V and 0 bases from J, with 15 bases between. CDR3 nucleotide sequence: TGCGCCAGCAGCCTAACAGGATTCTCTAGCACAGATACGCAGTATTTT. Protein: CASSLTGFSSTDTQYF. Full variable domain (rest looked up from reference TRBV5-1 and TRBJ2-3): KAGVTQTPRYLIKTRGQQVTLSCSPISGHRSVSWYQQTPGQGLQFLFEYFSETQRNKGNFPGRFSGRQFSNSRSEMNVSTLELGDSALYLCASSLTGFSSTDTQYFGPGTRLTVL.

This chain joins TRBV15 and TRBJ2-2; either TRBD1 or TRBD2 may supply D (5 bases each). From germline, CDR1 is LNHNV and CDR2 YYDKDF (reference sequence). V was cut by 1 base and J by 7 bases, with 19 bases left in between. The CDR3 runs to 17 residues. DNA of the CDR3: TGTGCCACCAGCAGAGTGGGGGACGAAAAACGCGACGGGGAGCTGTTTTTT. Translated, it gives CATSRVGDEKRDGELFF.

The gene calls are TRBV29-1 and TRBJ1-5; D possibly corresponds to TRBD1 (6 bases). The CDR3 length is 12 residues. The germline V and J ends were trimmed by 6 bases and 3 bases, with 9 bases remaining between them. Germline values: CDR1 SQVTM, CDR2 ANQGSEA. This CDR3 reads CSVGQNNQPQHF. CDR3 coding DNA: TGCAGCGTCGGACAGAACAATCAGCCCCAGCATTTT.

The V gene is TRBV7-9, the J gene TRBJ2-2; 12 bases map to TRBD2. Trimming at V came to 5 bases and at J to 6 bases, leaving 4 bases not matched to a gene. This CDR3 comprises 15 residues. CDR1 is SEHNR and CDR2 is FQNEAQ in the germline V gene (reference sequence). The DNA for the CDR3 is TGTGCCAGCAGCCGGACTAGCGGGAAGGCCGGGGAGCTGTTTTTT. This translates into CASSRTSGKAGELFF.

The gene calls are TRBV15 and TRBJ2-2; a possible D gene is TRBD1 (5 bases). CDR3 length: 17 residues. Trimming took off 0 bases at V and 7 bases at J, with 18 bases between the two ends. Germline assignment: CDR1 LNHNV and CDR2 YYDKDF (reference sequence). The CDR3, as DNA: TGTGCCACCAGCAGAGATATAGGAGTGACAGTTAGCGGGGAGCTGTTTTTT. It encodes CATSRDIGVTVSGELFF. Together with reference TRBV15 and TRBJ2-2, the CDR3 gives the full variable domain: DAMVIQNPRYQVTQFGKPVTLSCSQTLNHNVMYWYQQKSSQAPKLLFHYYDKDFNNEADTPDNFQSRRPNTSFCFLDIRSPGLGDTAMYLCATSRDIGVTVSGELFFGEGSRLTVL.

The chain combines TRBV9 with TRBJ2-5; D possibly uses TRBD1 or TRBD2 (6 bases each). The germline V gene encodes CDR1 SGDLS and CDR2 YYNGEE. This CDR3 region has 19 residues. V was trimmed by 3 bases and J by 1 base, leaving 25 bases between them. CDR3 region: CASSAGAFVGAGAQETQYF. CDR3 nucleotide sequence: TGTGCCAGCAGCGCGGGGGCGTTTGTCGGAGCGGGCGCCCAAGAGACCCAGTACTTC.

The genes are TRBV11-2 and TRBJ2-7; D might be TRBD1 (6 bases). The CDR3 contains 15 residues. CDR1 and CDR2 (germline): SGHAT, FQNNGV. V lost 1 base, J lost 2 bases, and 12 bases lay in between. This CDR3 is CASSLVRTATYEQYF. The CDR3 DNA follows: TGTGCCAGCAGCTTAGTTCGGACAGCCACCTACGAGCAGTACTTC.

This clone turned up a few times. The chain couples TRBV5-1 to TRBJ1-1, with D perhaps matching TRBD1 (5 bases). Germline V gene data show CDR1 as SGHRS and CDR2 as YFSETQ. The CDR3 covers 13 residues. V was pared by 4 bases and J by 4 bases, with 11 bases between. The CDR3 region has the DNA TGCGCCAGCAGCATGGGGGTTGGCACTGAAGCTTTCTTT. Residues: CASSMGVGTEAFF.

This clone has only a few counts. The chain recombines TRBV19 with TRBJ1-1; perhaps TRBD1 as D (6 bases). The CDR3 has 15 amino acids. CDR1 LNHDA and CDR2 SQIVND come from the germline V gene (reference sequence). V lost 3 bases and J 5 bases, leaving 16 bases between the germline ends. The CDR3 loop is CASSMGGGLRTEAFF. The CDR3 DNA sequence: TGTGCCAGTAGTATGGGAGGGGGTCTTCGGACTGAAGCTTTCTTT.